Below, one T cell receptor beta chain is given with its context. Its cognate antigen has yet to be identified. No clone much larger than this one lies a single base away; base qualities are absent. The data belong to a study of robustness of blood B and T cell sequencing (dated by TCRdb to 2017 to 2018). About the full investigation: The study aimed to determine how much peripheral blood is needed to reliably characterize an individual's TCRbeta and IgG repertoires. In each of the ten independently drawn blood samples, TCRbeta and IgG repertoires were quantified. As technical replicates, two replicate TCRbeta cDNA libraries were prepared from one shared RNA pool derived from a single 10 ml draw. Study-wide conclusions, independent of this receptor: Because EDTA tubes had to be fractionated immediately, the use of EDTA tubes in multi-site collections was limited. Evidence of cross-contamination, likely from batch processing, showed up in one pair of TCRbeta libraries, so the UMI-sequence pairs shared by that pair of libraries were removed. The 1,000 most abundant TCRbeta clonotypes from the pooled draws were detected in every single 10 ml sample. When 3 or 4 tubes (about 28-45 ml blood) were combined, saturation was approached in coverage of the top 10,000 TCRbeta clonotypes. When technical replicate libraries were compared, more than 85% of the top 10,000 TCRbeta clonotypes in one library also turned up in the other. Pooling tubes did not make the overlap of rare TCRbeta clonotypes any better, which implies that much larger blood volumes would be needed to capture those rare clonotypes. TCRbeta rarefaction curves did not fully plateau, suggesting under-sequencing or many low-abundance clonotypes.

The library was generated by PCR. The data were produced on an Illumina MiSeq. cDNA was made using SMARTScribe reverse transcriptase and a 5' template-switch oligo that added a universal priming site. Each cDNA molecule was tagged by a 12-nucleotide random unique molecular identifier (UMI) carried on the template-switch oligo. During reverse transcription, TCRbeta transcripts were targeted by chain-specific reverse primers. Leftover template-switch adapters were removed by uracil DNA glycosylase treatment, and cDNA was purified using a Qiagen MinElute kit. The first PCR used KAPA HiFi HotStart ReadyMix for approximately 25 cycles, split across four 50 ul reactions with step-out primers. Before further amplification, first-round PCR products were gel-purified. Illumina Nextera adapters were added in a second roughly 8-cycle PCR, after which libraries were purified and pooled. For each TCRbeta molecule, the UMI barcode was captured by a 50-nucleotide 5' read. On the study's bioinformatics: Using the MIGEC toolkit, reads were grouped by UMI into consensus reads. Forward and reverse consensus reads were merged with PEAR to produce final reads. A custom decontamination script removed identical UMI-sequence pairs shared across libraries, treating them as cross-sample contamination. MIGMAP, a wrapper around IgBLAST, was used to carry out V(D)J assignment and CDR3 extraction. TCR clonotypes were defined by identical V gene, J gene and CDR3 amino acid sequence; CDR1 and CDR2 were not sequenced. The public sequencing data were trimmed at Q25 with fastp and processed into clonotypes with MiXCR by TCRdb, which kept only in-frame beta chains. Every CDR3 protein is listed once, alongside the most common genes and DNA of its rows. What appears here as the V and J calls and clone size reflects TCRdb's work, not the paper's. The sample includes approximately 1,500 distinct CDR3 sequences, with about 61% observed a single time. The ten largest clonotypes hold about 33% of the sample.

CDR1 and CDR2 are drawn from the germline V gene: SQVTM, ANQGSEA. V is trimmed back by 5 bases and J by 0 bases, and the junction contains 2 bases that no gene match accounts for. The CDR3 holds 13 amino acids from the cysteine to the phenylalanine. CDR3 DNA only is kept here, 39 bases in frame from base 1. TCRbeta repertoires were measured from mRNA instead of genomic DNA, an approach that captures expressed receptors. Without any cell sorting, leukocytes from the buffy coat were collected into Trizol, and RNA was extracted using the Direct-zol RNA MiniPrep Plus kit. EDTA blood tubes were centrifuged immediately at 4°C to separate plasma, buffy coat and red blood cells.

Recombination joined TRBV29-1 with TRBJ2-7, and TRBD1 matches 9 of the central bases. The sequence derives from a human donor in good health. Source material: peripheral blood. The sequence in DNA is TGCAGCGTTAGGACAGGGGACTCCTACGAGCAGTACTTC. Its coded protein is CSVRTGDSYEQYF.